The rows below give T cell receptor beta chains drawn from one sample of a study of T cell responses to AZD1222 COVID-19 vaccine. Clones were read by immunoSEQ multiplex PCR, and TCRdb kept only the in-frame ones, dropping some. The table records around 100,000 clones, approximately 89% of them present only once. The sequencing here drew on peripheral blood, taken on day 0 of AZD1222 vaccination. The source is an adult in good health. Each CDR3 is given without its conserved first and last residue.

ASSVADIIHETQY	TRBV9	TRBJ2-5
ASNPRGAGYTEAF	TRBV19	TRBJ1-1
ATSDFSGTSGRGEQF	TRBV24-1	TRBJ2-1
ASSLSGDSNQPQH	TRBV27	TRBJ1-5
ASSPRGVGTGYEQY	TRBV7-9	TRBJ2-7
AWQGATEAF	TRBV30	TRBJ1-1
ASLGQGSYNEQF	TRBV28	TRBJ2-1
ASSPGQGAEKLF	TRBV7-2	TRBJ1-4
ASSSTNYGYT	TRBV12-3/TRBV12-4	TRBJ1-2
ASRKGATGNTIY	TRBV19	TRBJ1-3
ASSYPSTGDYEQY	TRBV6-2/TRBV6-3	TRBJ2-7
ASSYFPGTDTEAF	TRBV6-5	TRBJ1-1
ASSKTSGGAGELF	TRBV21-1	TRBJ2-2
AISAGDTEGTEAF	TRBV10-3	TRBJ1-1
ASSLVRETQY	TRBV7-2	TRBJ2-5
ASSRGQAVSPQH	TRBV19	TRBJ1-5
ASSPLSDEQF	TRBV18	TRBJ2-1
ASSFDTAIGASPLH	TRBV7-8	TRBJ1-6
ATRDRVGEKLF	TRBV24-1	TRBJ1-4
ASSTYPEETQY	TRBV19	TRBJ2-5
ASSGQHRGTGELF	TRBV2	TRBJ2-2
ASSPPGIPNTEAF	TRBV18	TRBJ1-1
ASSRGRNYGYT	TRBV7-2	TRBJ1-2
ASSQRNEKLF	TRBV3-1/TRBV3-2	TRBJ1-4
ASSLGGTGELF	TRBV11-3	TRBJ2-2
ASSPLTGYNGQF	TRBV27	TRBJ2-1
ASSSRDLFGYT	TRBV12-3/TRBV12-4	TRBJ1-2
ATTAGPYNEQF	TRBV24-1	TRBJ2-1
ASSNHTGARNTIY	TRBV4-1	TRBJ1-3
ASSPGGQGADRGTEAF	TRBV5-4	TRBJ1-1
ASSSSGRSGANVLT	TRBV28	TRBJ2-6
ASSIERTGGASNTGELF	TRBV19	TRBJ2-2
ASSLGQATRGSTNEKLF	TRBV7-9	TRBJ1-4
SALGYNEQF	TRBV20-1	TRBJ2-1
ASSPTEEGGYT	TRBV18	TRBJ1-2
ASSTGTGRSEQY	TRBV7-9	TRBJ2-7
ASSTTENNYGYT	TRBV9	TRBJ1-2
ASRPSGQNTEAF	TRBV19	TRBJ1-1
ASSRGQGEEKLF	TRBV7-8	TRBJ1-4
ASSPEQGPRTEAF	TRBV7-8	TRBJ1-1
ASSQGTDTQY	TRBV12-3/TRBV12-4	TRBJ2-3
ASGQSTGSSEQY	TRBV7-8	TRBJ2-7
ASSLSGNGELF	TRBV2	TRBJ2-2
ASSVGLVGQSDTIY	TRBV9	TRBJ1-3
ASSLSRDSYEQY	TRBV11-2	TRBJ2-7
ASSQPGQGFYGYT	TRBV28	TRBJ1-2
ASSKTGGEEKLF	TRBV2	TRBJ1-4
ASSSGTGGSSNQPQH	TRBV19	TRBJ1-5
ASSLMSLYSNQPQH	TRBV7-2	TRBJ1-5
AWGLAGFTGELF	TRBV30	TRBJ2-2
ASSDGTGNSPLH	TRBV6-2/TRBV6-3	TRBJ1-6